This record covers a single T cell receptor beta chain. This sample is part of a study of blood T cell repertoires in COVID-19. The junction had 7 bases not matched to a gene; V was cut back by 0 bases and J by 6 bases. Germline loops: CDR1 LNHNV, CDR2 YYDKDF (reference sequence). CDR3 length: 16 residues. Original data processing: Amplification with reference gene primers provided the estimates of nucleated cell counts. Assay used: immunoSEQ multiplex PCR; TCRdb lists only in-frame clones, some missing. V, J and clone size derive from that table, while D and trimming were established from the DNA sequence. The sample yields approximately 300,000 clones, approximately 86% seen once.

This sequence was found in a woman in her 50s with active or convalescent COVID-19. Sequencing used peripheral blood. The chain has TRBV15 and TRBJ2-2; 7 bases match TRBD1. CDR3: CATSRDKGQGAGELFF. For the CDR3, the DNA is TGTGCCACCAGCAGAGATAAGGGCCAGGGGGCCGGGGAGCTGTTTTTT.